This TCR beta chain emerged from a study of T cells expressing NK-cell markers. Germline assignment: CDR1 SGHRS and CDR2 YFSETQ. This CDR3 has 18 amino acids. General observations from the study: The dominant NKG2C+ clonotypes represented about 1.0-7.5% of CD8+ T cells in five or six donors. Leadership of the CD3+CD56-NKG2C+ fraction also belonged to these clonotypes in several donors.

In regard to this clonotype: Its target is not known.

The authors made TCR beta cDNA libraries by 5'RACE template switching. This switching added a universal primer site and UMIs. TCRdb reanalyzed the 5' RACE reads and collapses them to one entry per CDR3 protein, without DNA. Recorded here are approximately 110,000 distinct CDR3 sequences; the top ten clones represent 15% to 20%. The chain recombines TRBV5-1 with TRBJ2-2. The specimen was blood T cells: a sorted CD56 or NKG2C T cell subset, CD4+ or CD8+ T cells, or bulk PBMC T cells (not recorded which). This sequence originates from a woman aged 18 to 69 in good health. This CDR3 is CASSLEIRESYSFRELFF.